Each of the 16 T cell receptor beta chains below was sequenced from the same sample in a study of high-grade serous ovarian cancer treatment subgroups. The tumor samples were collected prior to definitive surgery or chemotherapy. This table comes from immunoSEQ multiplex PCR, and its TCRdb copy is limited to in-frame clones, with some not included. The data show 7,500 to 10,000 clones, with 62% seen just once and approximately 6.2% held by the top ten. Specimen: tumor tissue. These receptors were taken from a human donor with high-grade serous ovarian cancer.

The chain combines TRBV19 with TRBJ1-1; TRBD1 might be the D (5 bases). Germline CDR1 is LNHDA and CDR2 is SQIVND (reference sequence). Between the trimmed V and J ends, which lost 5 bases and 1 base, there was a span of 11 bases. The CDR3 has 14 residues. The CDR3: CASSPGSGNTEAFF. The DNA of the CDR3 is TGTGCCAGTAGTCCAGGGAGCGGGAACACTGAAGCTTTCTTT. Supplemented by reference TRBV19 and TRBJ1-1, the full variable domain reads DGGITQSPKYLFRKEGQNVTLSCEQNLNHDAMYWYRQDPGQGLRLIYYSQIVNDFQKGDIAEGYSVSREKKESFPLTVTSAQKNPTAFYLCASSPGSGNTEAFFGQGTRLTVV.

In this sample, this clone turned up a few times. The chain uses TRBV9 and TRBJ1-4; 11 nucleotides align to TRBD1. The CDR3 is made up of 15 amino acids. Per the germline V gene, CDR1 is SGDLS and CDR2 is YYNGEE. V shed 3 bases and J 9 bases; nucleotides not matched to a gene: 7. CDR3 bases: TGTGCCAGCAGCGAGGGGACAGGGGGGAGTAAAAAACTGTTTTTT. It codes for CASSEGTGGSKKLFF.

J is TRBJ2-5 and V is TRBV6-5; D not certain. TRBJ2-7 explains the end of the DNA better; the J call may be wrong. Germline CDR1 MNHEY, CDR2 SVGAGI. The length of the CDR3 is 12 residues. Here the CDR3 DNA reads TGTGCCAGCGGTCCCGGTATGGGCGAGCAGTACTTC. This encodes CASGPGMGEQYF.

The chain joins TRBV15 to TRBJ1-6; 10 nucleotides align to TRBD1. The CDR3 covers 15 residues. The ends lost 3 bases at V and 10 bases at J; junction bases unmatched: 6. Germline V CDR1 and CDR2: LNHNV, YYDKDF (reference sequence). The CDR3 here is CATSSRDRGGSPLHF. The CDR3 region has the DNA TGTGCCACCAGCAGCCGGGACAGGGGCGGCTCACCCCTCCACTTT.

This clone was picked up one time. The chain employs TRBV9 and TRBJ2-3; the D gene is possibly TRBD1 (6 bases). CDR3 length equals 13 residues. Germline V lookup: CDR1 SGDLS, CDR2 YYNGEE. V was cut by 1 base and J by 5 bases, with 8 bases left in between. The CDR3 region is CASSVQGIDTQYF. DNA for the CDR3: TGTGCCAGCAGCGTACAGGGGATAGATACGCAGTATTTT.

V gene TRBV7-3 combines with J gene TRBJ2-1; either TRBD1 or TRBD2 may supply D (5 bases each). Germline V CDR1 and CDR2: SGHTA, FQGTGA. This CDR3 has 15 residues. V gave up 0 bases and J gave up 8 bases, with 14 bases separating them. In nucleotides, the CDR3 is TGTGCCAGCAGCTTAACGGGGGTTCTAAGGGATGAGCAGTTCTTC. This encodes CASSLTGVLRDEQFF.

As DNA, the CDR3 is TGTGCCAGCAGTTTCCTTGGGGTTCTGATTTCAAGGGAAGCTTTCTTT. This gives the protein CASSFLGVLISREAFF. The chain joins TRBV28 to TRBJ1-1, with unresolved D. The germline V gene has CDR1 MDHEN and CDR2 SYDVKM. CDR3 length equals 16 residues. Trimming took 3 bases from V and 8 from J, leaving 22 bases between them.

This clone ranks as medium-sized. The CDR3 reads CASSLWAVSMDEQYF. The CDR3 DNA is TGTGCCAGCAGTTTATGGGCGGTTTCTATGGACGAGCAGTACTTC. The rearrangement links TRBV27 to TRBJ2-7; D is unresolved. This CDR3 has 15 residues. Per germline, CDR1 MNHEY and CDR2 SMNVEV (reference sequence). Trimming removed 1 base from V and 5 bases from J, with 15 bases in between.

The chain is built from TRBV28 and TRBJ1-1, with 8 nucleotides matching TRBD1. Germline V CDR1 and CDR2: MDHEN, SYDVKM. The trim removed 2 bases at V and 9 bases at J, leaving 14 bases unmatched. This CDR3 has 16 residues. CDR3 loop: CASSLPHGQGNKKAFF. In nucleotides, the CDR3 is TGTGCCAGCAGTTTACCCCATGGACAGGGAAATAAGAAAGCTTTCTTT.

This chain uses TRBV28 with TRBJ1-2; D gene unclear. The CDR3 loop spans 12 amino acids. The ends were cut back, 4 bases at V and 6 bases at J, with 9 bases in the middle. The germline gives CDR1 MDHEN, CDR2 SYDVKM. This CDR3 reads CASSSRRDGYTF. CDR3 nucleotide sequence: TGTGCCAGCAGTTCTCGACGGGATGGCTACACCTTC.

This clone appeared a few times. J is TRBJ1-3 and V is TRBV29-1, with unresolved D. With 4 bases removed from V and 4 bases from J, the gap between germline ends came to 8 bases. Germline CDR1 reads SQVTM; CDR2 reads ANQGSEA. The CDR3 contains 12 residues. CDR3 sequence (DNA): TGCAGCGTTGCTGGGAACGGAAACACCATATATTTT. This gives the protein CSVAGNGNTIYF.

The V and J genes are TRBV10-3 and TRBJ1-5; a possible D gene is TRBD1 (6 bases). Between the trimmed V and J ends, which lost 0 bases and 7 bases, there was a span of 10 bases. CDR1 is ENHRY and CDR2 is SYGVKD in the germline V gene. CDR3 length: 14 amino acids. CDR3 in amino acids: CAISESGGGQPQHF. As DNA, the CDR3 is TGTGCCATCAGTGAGTCAGGGGGAGGGCAGCCCCAGCATTTT.

This clone was counted between two and nine times. The chain carries TRBV19 and TRBJ2-7; tentatively, D is TRBD1 (6 bases). Trimming removed 5 bases from V and 1 base from J, with 15 bases in between. This CDR3 has 15 amino acids. CDR1 is LNHDA and CDR2 is SQIVND in the germline V gene (reference sequence). CDR3 protein: CASSQSGDWSYEQYF. In DNA form, the CDR3 reads TGTGCCAGTAGTCAGTCAGGGGATTGGTCCTACGAGCAGTACTTC.

The V and J genes are TRBV1 and TRBJ2-1; the table names TRBD1, a call not compared with the DNA. TRBV1 is described as a pseudogene. The CDR3 consists of 21 residues. For the CDR3, the DNA is TGCACCAGCAGCCCCTGGGGCGGGACAGGGAAAATAAGGAGCTCCTACAATGAGCAGTTCTTC. Translation gives CTSSPWGGTGKIRSSYNEQFF.

This sequence joins TRBV19 and TRBJ2-5, with a weak D call TRBD2 (5 bases). Deletions cut 4 bases from V and 3 bases from J, with 15 bases between. Per the germline V gene, CDR1 is LNHDA and CDR2 is SQIVND (reference sequence). This CDR3 spans 15 amino acids. CDR3 sequence: CASSRGNYREETQYF. The CDR3 DNA is TGTGCCAGTAGTAGAGGGAACTACCGTGAAGAGACCCAGTACTTC.

The genes are TRBV28 and TRBJ1-2; TRBD1 aligns across 9 bases. J lost 2 bases, V lost 6 bases, and 7 bases had no gene match. Germline CDR1 MDHEN, CDR2 SYDVKM. The CDR3 loop spans 15 amino acids. The CDR3 here is CASSPGGTGNYGYTF. The CDR3 DNA reads as TGTGCCAGCAGCCCAGGGGGGACAGGGAACTATGGCTACACCTTC.